This TCR beta chain was retrieved from a study of CXCR3-negative and CXCR3-positive naive CD8 T cells. The CDR3 is 16 residues long. The V gene's germline CDR1 is SQVTM and CDR2 ANQGSEA. 5' RACE that incorporated UMI labels was used to prepare the TRB cDNA libraries. TCRdb reprocessed the 5' RACE reads and reports one entry per CDR3 protein, with no DNA. Its clone listing holds roughly 86,000 distinct CDR3 sequences. Details on this clonotype: As yet, its antigen is unknown.

The study's findings and limits: Memory, not naive, CXCR3-negative and CXCR3-positive cells differed in TRBV-TRBJ usage.

The rearrangement uses TRBV29-1 and TRBJ2-7; the TRBD1 assignment by TCRdb is unverifiable without DNA. The source material was naive CXCR3- CD8+ T cells from blood. Subset defined: CD45RO-CCR7+CD27+CD95- naive CD8+ T cells lacking CXCR3 (TNR3-). The origin of this receptor is a human donor in good health. Some clones in this sample may be carry-over from other donors' samples. CDR3 sequence: CSVEVGDRGLYYEQYF.